The T cell receptor (beta chain) under discussion was sequenced for a study of somatic mutations in cytotoxic T cells in rheumatoid arthritis. Study at large: There were some V beta antibody-stained T-cell populations flow-sorted at nearly 100% purity, and these included V beta1+ cells sequenced for TCRB. Broader study findings: Reported slight underrepresentation of TRBV07 in rheumatoid arthritis patients was not subjected to multiple-comparison adjustment. In rheumatoid arthritis patients, unlike healthy controls, CD8+ clonality rose with age.

Of note for this clone: Its target is not known.

Positive magnetic bead selection was used to isolate CD4+ and CD8+ cells; purity was checked by flow cytometry. Profiling relied on immunoSEQ multiplex PCR, and the TCRdb table lists in-frame clones only, not all of them. This sample yields about 6,700 clones, of which 74% are seen a single time; 15% to 20% belongs to the top ten. Trimming stripped 3 bases from V and 8 bases from J, with 14 bases between. The CDR3 is made up of 14 amino acids. Germline V gene data show CDR1 as KGHSY and CDR2 as FQNENV. The chain combines TRBV16 with TRBJ1-5; D may be TRBD1 (5 bases). Sequencing used CD8+ T cells sorted from blood. This receptor was identified in an adult with rheumatoid arthritis. The CDR3 reads CASSQGEGIEPQHF. CDR3 coding DNA: TGTGCCAGCAGCCAGGGGGAGGGGATAGAGCCCCAGCATTTT.